This T cell receptor (beta chain) was recovered during a study of blood T cell repertoires in COVID-19. The ends lost 2 bases at V and 6 bases at J; junction bases unmatched: 6. Germline lookup yields CDR1 SGHVS and CDR2 FNYEAQ. This CDR3 has 15 residues. Method: immunoSEQ multiplex PCR; TCRdb's copy keeps in-frame clones and lacks some. The repertoire includes roughly 230,000 clones, more than 65% of them detected once, and around 4.4% sits in the top ten. This receptor was obtained from a man in his fifties or sixties with active or convalescent COVID-19. Sequences were obtained from peripheral blood. The chain has TRBV7-6 and TRBJ2-2; 7 bases match TRBD2. CDR3 amino acids: CASSLSGGGPGELFF. DNA of the CDR3: TGTGCCAGCAGCTTAAGCGGCGGGGGACCCGGGGAGCTGTTTTTT.